This T cell receptor beta chain was observed in a study of Graves' ophthalmopathy and Graves' hyperthyroidism. Study findings and constraints: Prediction of ophthalmopathy progression reached around 70% sensitivity and about 72% specificity. In blood appeared most of the expanded thyroid clonotypes whose frequency exceeded 0.001.

TCR beta CDR3 regions were amplified from RNA transcripts. Investigators did first-round RT-PCR with HTBI primers, then second-round multiplex PCR. TCRdb reanalysed the multiplex PCR reads using MiXCR and keeps one entry per CDR3 protein. The sample carries approximately 700,000 distinct CDR3 sequences, over 40% recorded once. Of note for this clonotype: Antigen: not known.

The sequence was collected from an adult man with Graves' ophthalmopathy. Sequenced: peripheral blood.

CDR3 sequence (DNA): TGTGCCAGCATACTCAGTCGCGGGGCTTCGGCTTTCTTT. Translated, it gives CASILSRGASAFF. The chain couples TRBV10-3 to TRBJ1-1; possibly TRBD1 for D (5 bases). Germline V gene sequence: CDR1 ENHRY, CDR2 SYGVKD. Trimming took 10 bases from V and 11 from J, leaving 23 bases between them. CDR3 size: 13 residues.